This T cell receptor beta chain comes out of a study of blood T cells in healthy people across ages. V lost 5 bases and J lost 3, with 14 bases in between. The germline CDR1 and CDR2 sequences are SGHRS and YFSETQ. This CDR3 region has 14 residues. The study's findings and limits: More naive CD4+ cells and higher diversity marked long-lived donors relative to aged donors.

Then a second PCR, running about 6 to 11 cycles, was carried out with a sample-barcoded 5' primer and a J-beta primer mix. Samples each returned at least 3 million CDR3-containing paired-end reads. TCRdb recomputed calls from the 5' RACE reads with MiXCR, one row per CDR3 protein. The sample holds some 1.4 million distinct CDR3 sequences; about 43% are singletons and the top ten take roughly 8.2%. This clonotype was detected only once. Its antigen is as yet unknown. The TCR was taken from a young woman in good health. Source material: blood. The chain couples TRBV5-1 to TRBJ1-1, with TRBD1 as a possible D gene (6 bases). The CDR3: CASRSTRGDTEAFF. The CDR3 nucleotides read TGCGCCAGCAGGTCGACCAGGGGCGACACTGAAGCTTTCTTT.